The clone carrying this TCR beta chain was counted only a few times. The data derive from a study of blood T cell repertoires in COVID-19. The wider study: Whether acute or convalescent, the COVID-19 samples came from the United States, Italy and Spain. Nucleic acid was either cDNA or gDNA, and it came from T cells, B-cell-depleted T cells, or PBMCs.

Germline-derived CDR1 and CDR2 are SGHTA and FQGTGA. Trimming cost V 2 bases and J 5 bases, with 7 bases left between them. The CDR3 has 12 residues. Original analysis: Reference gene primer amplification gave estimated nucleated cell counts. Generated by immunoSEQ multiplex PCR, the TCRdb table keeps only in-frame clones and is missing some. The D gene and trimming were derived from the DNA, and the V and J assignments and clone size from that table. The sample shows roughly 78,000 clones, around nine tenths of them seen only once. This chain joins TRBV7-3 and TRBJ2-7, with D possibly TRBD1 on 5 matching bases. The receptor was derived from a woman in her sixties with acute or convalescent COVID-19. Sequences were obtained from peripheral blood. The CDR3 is CASSLPGHEQYF. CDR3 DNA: TGTGCCAGCAGCTTACCAGGGCACGAGCAGTACTTC.